The 6 T cell receptor beta chains given below trace back to one sample, sequenced in a study of early T cells in non-severe SARS-CoV-2 infection. Each CDR3 protein is one row after TCRdb ran MiXCR on the 5' RACE reads. The data contain approximately 50,000 distinct CDR3 sequences, roughly 12% of them singletons. The input for sequencing was whole blood, taken at baseline. The receptor source for this set is an adult who was a healthcare worker with PCR-confirmed SARS-CoV-2 infection or an uninfected control (not recorded which).

This clonotype was found a few times. V is TRBV28 and J is TRBJ1-1; 8 bases fit TRBD1. Trimming cost V 9 bases and J 3 bases; bases outside gene matches: 12. The CDR3 is 15 residues long. Germline assignment: CDR1 MDHEN and CDR2 SYDVKM. The CDR3 reads CASPPGGAGDTEAFF. In DNA form, the CDR3 reads TGTGCCAGTCCCCCAGGGGGCGCAGGCGACACTGAAGCTTTCTTT.

The CDR3 region has the DNA TGTGCCAGCAGTCTAGGACAGGGGGGACCTGAAGCTTTCTTT. Protein sequence: CASSLGQGGPEAFF. The rearrangement links TRBV3-1 to TRBJ1-1; 10 nucleotides agree with TRBD1. The germline V gene encodes CDR1 LGHDT and CDR2 YNNKEL (reference sequence). V was clipped by 6 bases and J by 6 bases; unmatched bases: 7. The CDR3 consists of 14 residues.

The chain links TRBV14 to TRBJ1-3, with 7 bases aligning to TRBD1. Trimming removed 3 bases from V and 4 bases from J; junction bases left unmatched: 6. CDR1 and CDR2 from the germline V gene are SGHDN and FVKESK. The CDR3 consists of 15 residues. The CDR3 loop reads CASSQPGQQGNTIYF. The CDR3 DNA reads as TGTGCCAGCAGCCAGCCGGGACAGCAAGGAAACACCATATATTTT.

Concerning this clonotype itself: A much larger clone is a single base away; this may be a read error. CDR3 nucleotides: TGCGCCAGCAGTGAGCCCAGGACTAGCGGGAGGCAGTTCTTC. Amino acid sequence: CASSEPRTSGRQFF. The gene calls are TRBV10-1 and TRBJ2-1; 13 positions agree with TRBD2. Germline CDR1 and CDR2: WNHNN and SYGVQD (reference sequence). The trim removed 2 bases at V and 12 bases at J, leaving 4 bases unmatched. The CDR3 sequence is 14 residues long.

The table lists this clonotype with many counts. The chain couples TRBV2 to TRBJ2-5; 7 positions agree with TRBD1. Unmatched junction bases numbered 6, after V lost 11 bases and J lost 0 bases. From germline, CDR1 is SNHLY and CDR2 FYNNEI. The CDR3 length is 13 residues. The CDR3 region is CAVRDRDQETQYF. The CDR3 DNA sequence: TGTGCCGTACGAGACAGGGACCAAGAGACCCAGTACTTC.

In this sample, this clonotype turned up a few times. The rearrangement uses TRBV9 and TRBJ1-3; TRBD1 agrees at 10 bases. Germline lookup yields CDR1 SGDLS and CDR2 YYNGEE. The CDR3 has 17 amino acids. Trimming took 0 bases from V and 6 from J; bases not matched to a gene: 9. The CDR3 region has the DNA TGTGCCAGCAGCGTAGTTCCACTCGGGACAGGGGAAAACACCATATATTTT. It specifies CASSVVPLGTGENTIYF.